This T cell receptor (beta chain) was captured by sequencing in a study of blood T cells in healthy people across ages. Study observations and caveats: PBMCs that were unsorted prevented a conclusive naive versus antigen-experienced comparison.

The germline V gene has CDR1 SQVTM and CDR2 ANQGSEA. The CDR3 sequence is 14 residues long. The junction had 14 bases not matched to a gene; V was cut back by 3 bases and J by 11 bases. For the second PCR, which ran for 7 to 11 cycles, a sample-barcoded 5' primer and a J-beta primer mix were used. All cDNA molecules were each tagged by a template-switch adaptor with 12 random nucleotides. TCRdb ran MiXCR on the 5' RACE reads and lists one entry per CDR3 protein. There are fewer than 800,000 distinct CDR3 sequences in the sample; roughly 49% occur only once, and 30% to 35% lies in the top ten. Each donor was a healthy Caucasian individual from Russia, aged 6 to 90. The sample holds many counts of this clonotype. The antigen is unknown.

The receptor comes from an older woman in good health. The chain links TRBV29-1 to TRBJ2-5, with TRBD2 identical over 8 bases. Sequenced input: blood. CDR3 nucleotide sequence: TGCAGCGTTGACTGGTCTAGCGGGTACAATGAGCAGTACTTC. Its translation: CSVDWSSGYNEQYF.